This section outlines one T cell receptor beta chain sequence together with its context. Study processing details: How many nucleated cells were present was estimated from reference gene primer amplification. Profiling relied on immunoSEQ multiplex PCR, and the TCRdb table lists in-frame clones only, not all of them. That table furnishes V, J and clone size, whereas the DNA furnished D and trimming. The sample lists under 8,000 clones; 75% to 90% were seen once. The data are from a study of blood T cell repertoires in COVID-19. Study-wide background: Spain, Italy and the United States supplied samples that represented acute and convalescent COVID-19.

V lost 6 bases to trimming and J lost 1 base, with 9 bases between them. The CDR3 is made up of 13 amino acids. V and J are TRBV12-3 or TRBV12-4 and TRBJ1-1; TRBD1 might be the D (5 bases). The sequencing input was peripheral blood. This sequence was found in a man aged 80 or over with active COVID-19. CDR3 in amino acids: CASRWQGNTEAFF. DNA of the CDR3: TGTGCCAGCAGGTGGCAGGGGAACACTGAAGCTTTCTTT.